These 30 T cell receptor beta chains originate from one sample sequenced in a study of T cells in Graves' hyperthyroidism and ophthalmopathy. There were TCR beta CDR3 regions amplified from RNA transcripts. The TCR CDR3 first-round RT-PCR relied on the HTBI primer set. TCRdb itself ran the multiplex PCR reads through MiXCR, one entry per CDR3 protein. The data show 250,000 to 400,000 distinct CDR3 sequences, approximately 15% seen once. The sequenced material came from blood. The receptors come from a woman aged 40 to 50 with Graves' ophthalmopathy.

The CDR3 DNA reads as TGTGCCAGCTCATCAAGTTGGACCTCCTACGAGCAGTACTTC. It codes for CASSSSWTSYEQYF. The chain uses TRBV18 and TRBJ2-7, with D hard to call. V was pared by 5 bases and J by 0 bases, with 11 bases between. The CDR3 is 14 amino acids. Per the germline V gene, CDR1 is KGHSH and CDR2 is LQKENI.

In this sample, this clonotype turned up many times. The chain has TRBV11-3 and TRBJ2-1; 7 bases are a match to TRBD2. Germline V gene lookup returns CDR1 SGHNT and CDR2 YENEEA. This CDR3 has 12 residues. Trimming cost V 5 bases and J 8 bases; bases outside gene matches: 3. The CDR3 bases are TGTGCCAGCAGCCAGCGGGGTTATGAGCAGTTCTTC. This codes for CASSQRGYEQFF. The complete variable domain, with remaining parts taken from reference TRBV11-3 and TRBJ2-1, reads EAGVVQSPRYKIIEKKQPVAFWCNPISGHNTLYWYLQNLGQGPELLIRYENEEAVDDSQLPKDRFSAERLKGVDSTLKIQPAELGDSAVYLCASSQRGYEQFFGPGTRLTVL.

The chain has TRBV20-1 and TRBJ2-3; TRBD2 matches at 14 bases. This CDR3 comprises 17 residues. CDR1 and CDR2 from the germline V gene are DFQATT and SNEGSKA (reference sequence). J was trimmed by 8 bases and V by 6 bases; bases with no gene match: 16. This chain's CDR3 is CSARLMGLAGAAGTQYF. The CDR3 DNA sequence: TGCAGTGCGCGTTTAATGGGACTAGCGGGAGCGGCGGGTACGCAGTATTTT.

This clonotype has only a few counts. The chain combines TRBV9 with TRBJ1-2; D remains unclear. This CDR3 is built from 12 residues. The germline V gene has CDR1 SGDLS and CDR2 YYNGEE. V was trimmed by 2 bases and J by 1 base, leaving 3 bases between them. Here the CDR3 reads CASSVDNYGYTF. The CDR3 coding sequence is TGTGCCAGCAGCGTGGATAACTATGGCTACACCTTC. The full variable domain, rest sourced from reference TRBV9 and TRBJ1-2, is DSGVTQTPKHLITATGQRVTLRCSPRSGDLSVYWYQQSLDQGLQFLIQYYNGEERAKGNILERFSAQQFPDLHSELNLSSLELGDSALYFCASSVDNYGYTFGSGTRLTVV.

This clonotype was detected only a few times. The V call is TRBV12-3 or TRBV12-4, the J call TRBJ2-7; perhaps TRBD1 as D (6 bases). V dropped 3 bases and J dropped 7 bases, with 16 bases sitting between them. The CDR3 is 14 amino acids. CDR3 sequence: CASSLGAPWGEQYF. The CDR3 region has the DNA TGTGCCAGCAGTTTGGGGGCCCCCTGGGGAGAGCAGTACTTC.

The table lists this clonotype with a few counts. The J gene is TRBJ2-5, the V gene TRBV6-1, with TRBD2 matching over 12 bases. Germline V CDR1 and CDR2: MNHNS, SASEGT. The CDR3 contains 15 residues. Losses at the gene ends were 0 bases for V and 7 bases for J; bases not matched to a gene: 3. The CDR3 sequence is CASSEASSGGGTQYF. Written as DNA, the CDR3 is TGTGCCAGCAGTGAAGCGTCTAGCGGGGGGGGGACCCAGTACTTC.

This clonotype was found many times. The V and J genes are TRBV19 and TRBJ2-7; TRBD1 aligns across 7 bases. Per the germline V gene, CDR1 is LNHDA and CDR2 is SQIVND (reference sequence). This CDR3 region has 14 residues. The junction had 7 bases not matched to a gene; V was cut back by 5 bases and J by 3 bases. The CDR3 here is CASSDLTGNYEQYF. The CDR3 coding sequence is TGTGCCAGTAGTGACCTGACAGGGAACTACGAGCAGTACTTC.

There are many counts of this clonotype. This chain connects TRBV5-5 to TRBJ2-3; D perhaps matches TRBD1 (6 bases). The germline gives CDR1 SGHKS, CDR2 YYEKEE (reference sequence). The CDR3 is 15 residues long. V was trimmed by 4 bases and J by 5 bases, leaving 17 bases between them. The CDR3 bases are TGTGCCAGCAGCGCTTGGCAGGGGCGAGGAGATACGCAGTATTTT. It specifies CASSAWQGRGDTQYF.

The chain links TRBV20-1 to TRBJ1-6; D gene uncertain. CDR1 and CDR2 (germline): DFQATT, SNEGSKA (reference sequence). The V and J ends lost 6 bases and 5 bases respectively, with 17 bases between them. The CDR3 is 15 residues long. CDR3 in DNA: TGCAGTGCCCCACTCAATCGGGCTGATAATTCACCCCTCCACTTT. Translating it yields CSAPLNRADNSPLHF.

In the case of this clonotype: The final CDR3 position lacks the conserved phenylalanine or tryptophan, pointing to a likely read error. V and J are TRBV28 and TRBJ2-3, with unresolved D. CDR3 length: 14 residues. Trimming removed 3 bases at V and 0 bases at J, with 7 bases between. Germline lookup yields CDR1 MDHEN and CDR2 SYDVKM. The CDR3 coding sequence is TGTGCCAGCAGTTTTGGCAGGAGCACAGATACGCAGTATTCT. This codes for CASSFGRSTDTQYS.

This clonotype was observed many times. The chain employs TRBV6-1 and TRBJ2-7; TRBD1 matches at 12 bases. The germline V gene encodes CDR1 MNHNS and CDR2 SASEGT. V was clipped by 6 bases and J by 5 bases; unmatched bases: 5. This CDR3 has 14 residues. CDR3: CASRLGQGAHEQYF. The CDR3 nucleotides are TGTGCCAGCAGACTGGGACAGGGGGCCCACGAGCAGTACTTC.

This clonotype was observed many times. V is TRBV19 and J is TRBJ1-1; D possibly corresponds to TRBD1 (5 bases). V lost 3 bases, J lost 6 bases, and 14 bases lay in between. Germline assignment: CDR1 LNHDA and CDR2 SQIVND (reference sequence). The CDR3 runs 14 residues. The CDR3: CASSMWGESSEAFF. The CDR3 DNA is TGTGCCAGTAGTATGTGGGGGGAAAGCTCTGAAGCTTTCTTT.

This clonotype was counted many times. The rearrangement joins TRBV6-2 or TRBV6-3 to TRBJ1-1; D is unclear. CDR1 is MNHEY, CDR2 SVGEGT, per germline. V was pared by 7 bases and J by 3 bases, with 12 bases between. The CDR3 has 13 residues. This CDR3 reads CASKGFLYTEAFF. DNA of the CDR3: TGTGCCAGCAAGGGATTCCTTTACACTGAAGCTTTCTTT.

This clonotype showed up many times. V usage is TRBV13 and J usage is TRBJ1-1; no reliable D call. V lost 1 base, J lost 0 bases, and 12 bases lay in between. The CDR3 loop spans 16 amino acids. Germline values: CDR1 PRHDT, CDR2 FYEKMQ (reference sequence). In DNA form, the CDR3 reads TGTGCCAGCAGCTTAGTGCAGGCATCTATGAACACTGAAGCTTTCTTT. It is translated as CASSLVQASMNTEAFF.

This clonotype appeared many times. This sequence joins TRBV27 and TRBJ1-1; tentative D call: TRBD1 (6 bases). The germline V gene has CDR1 MNHEY and CDR2 SMNVEV (reference sequence). The V and J ends lost 3 bases and 6 bases respectively, with 14 bases between them. This CDR3 has 14 amino acids. CDR3 in DNA: TGTGCCAGCAGTTTGTCGGGGGCGCGGGCTGAAGCTTTCTTT. This encodes CASSLSGARAEAFF.

This chain uses TRBV27 with TRBJ2-1; 9 bases align to TRBD2. The CDR3 contains 17 residues. CDR1 and CDR2 from the germline V gene are MNHEY and SMNVEV (reference sequence). The ends lost 1 base at V and 6 bases at J; junction bases unmatched: 10. CDR3 amino acids: CASSLFGVAGAVNEQFF. The CDR3 region has the DNA TGTGCCAGCAGTTTATTCGGGGTAGCGGGAGCGGTCAATGAGCAGTTCTTC.

With respect to this clonotype: A much larger clone sits a single nucleotide away, making a read error possible. As DNA, the CDR3 is TGTGCCAGCAGTTTATCCTACAGGGTCGAGCAGTACTTC. As protein: CASSLSYRVEQYF. The genes are TRBV6-2 or TRBV6-3 and TRBJ2-7, with a tentative D call TRBD1 (6 bases). Germline V gene lookup returns CDR1 MNHEY and CDR2 SVGEGT. The CDR3 is made up of 13 amino acids. V lost 4 bases, J lost 6 bases, and 13 bases lay in between.

This clonotype was counted a few times. V gene TRBV29-1 combines with J gene TRBJ2-7; D is unclear. V was cut by 4 bases and J by 4 bases, with 11 bases left in between. Germline V lookup: CDR1 SQVTM, CDR2 ANQGSEA. The CDR3 extends over 12 amino acids. CDR3 in amino acids: CSVVYSNYEQYF. For the CDR3, the DNA is TGCAGCGTTGTTTACAGTAATTACGAGCAGTACTTC.

This clonotype was counted at least ten times. The chain combines TRBV28 with TRBJ1-2; D gene uncertain. V lost 6 bases to trimming and J lost 3 bases, with 17 bases between them. Germline V gene lookup returns CDR1 MDHEN and CDR2 SYDVKM. There are 15 residues in the CDR3. The CDR3 DNA reads TGTGCCAGCAGAAAGGACCTCAGCTTTTACTATGGCTACACCTTC. It specifies CASRKDLSFYYGYTF.

Many counts were recorded for this clonotype. V and J are TRBV27 and TRBJ2-7; D unclear. Trimming stripped 1 base from V and 3 bases from J, with 7 bases between. CDR3 length: 13 amino acids. Germline V gene sequence: CDR1 MNHEY, CDR2 SMNVEV (reference sequence). Written as DNA, the CDR3 is TGTGCCAGCAGTTTATACTTGGGCTACGAGCAGTACTTC. Amino acids: CASSLYLGYEQYF.

CDR3 in amino acids: CATSDSAANGYTF. The CDR3 coding sequence is TGTGCCACCAGTGATTCGGCAGCGAATGGCTACACCTTC. The V gene is TRBV24-1, the J gene TRBJ1-2; no clear D. The V gene's germline CDR1 is KGHDR and CDR2 SFDVKD. Trimming pared 2 bases from V and 6 bases from J, leaving 9 bases between. This CDR3 spans 13 amino acids.

This clonotype has at least ten counts. The chain recombines TRBV12-3 or TRBV12-4 with TRBJ2-2; D gene ambiguous. The CDR3 has 12 amino acids. Trimming took off 3 bases at V and 6 bases at J, with 5 bases between the two ends. CDR3 in DNA: TGTGCCAGCAGTTTTGGCCCCGGGGAGCTGTTTTTT. Its protein is CASSFGPGELFF.

The J gene is TRBJ2-1, the V gene TRBV5-5; the match to TRBD1 covers 9 bases. Germline values: CDR1 SGHKS, CDR2 YYEKEE (reference sequence). J gave up 7 bases and V 2 bases, and 7 bases lay outside the gene matches. The CDR3 sequence is 15 residues long. CDR3 in DNA: TGTGCCAGCAGCTTACCCGGGACAGGGAGGAATGAGCAGTTCTTC. This gives the protein CASSLPGTGRNEQFF.

A few counts support this clonotype. The V call is TRBV19, the J call TRBJ2-7; TRBD1 matches 9 bases. CDR3 size: 15 residues. With V trimmed by 5 bases and J by 3 bases, 8 bases remained unmatched. Germline V CDR1 and CDR2: LNHDA, SQIVND (reference sequence). The chain's CDR3 is CASSLASTGGYEQYF. The CDR3 coding sequence is TGTGCCAGTAGTTTGGCGTCGACAGGGGGCTACGAGCAGTACTTC.

This clonotype came up many times. The chain employs TRBV7-8 and TRBJ1-1; D is undetermined. Germline values: CDR1 SGHVS, CDR2 FQNEAQ. The CDR3 extends over 15 amino acids. V was cut by 0 bases and J by 5 bases, with 13 bases left in between. The CDR3 sequence: CASSLAEGAGTEAFF. The CDR3 DNA reads TGTGCCAGCAGCTTAGCAGAGGGAGCCGGGACTGAAGCTTTCTTT. The full variable domain, in which reference TRBV7-8 and TRBJ1-1 provide the parts outside the CDR3, is GAGVSQSPRYKVAKRGQDVALRCDPISGHVSLFWYQQALGQGPEFLTYFQNEAQLDKSGLPSDRFFAERPEGSVSTLKIQRTQQEDSAVYLCASSLAEGAGTEAFFGQGTRLTVV.

This sequence joins TRBV28 and TRBJ2-5; the D gene is possibly TRBD2 (6 bases). The CDR3 consists of 14 residues. In germline, CDR1 is MDHEN, CDR2 SYDVKM. V was pared by 7 bases and J by 2 bases, with 14 bases between. The CDR3, as DNA: TGTGCCAGCAACCTTAGCGGACCGCAAGAGACCCAGTACTTC. Translating gives CASNLSGPQETQYF.

This clonotype has a count of ten or more. This chain links TRBV28 with TRBJ2-7; 7 bases align to TRBD2. The CDR3 is 15 residues long. J lost 2 bases, V lost 6 bases, and 10 bases had no gene match. The germline V gene encodes CDR1 MDHEN and CDR2 SYDVKM. In DNA form, the CDR3 reads TGTGCCAGCAGGGCCCTAGCGGAAGGTACCTACGAGCAGTACTTC. It encodes CASRALAEGTYEQYF. The variable domain in full, completed from reference TRBV28 and TRBJ2-7, reads DVKVTQSSRYLVKRTGEKVFLECVQDMDHENMFWYRQDPGLGLRLIYFSYDVKMKEKGDIPEGYSVSREKKERFSLILESASTNQTSMYLCASRALAEGTYEQYFGPGTRLTVT.

This chain links TRBV20-1 with TRBJ1-5; D ambiguous. The germline V and J ends were trimmed by 3 bases and 4 bases, with 10 bases remaining between them. CDR3 size: 13 residues. The germline V gene has CDR1 DFQATT and CDR2 SNEGSKA (reference sequence). CDR3 DNA: TGCAGTGCTAGTCCCCCGCCTAATCAGCCCCAGCATTTT. Amino acid sequence: CSASPPPNQPQHF.

This clonotype occurred a few times. The chain combines TRBV5-1 with TRBJ1-1, with D perhaps matching TRBD1 (6 bases). Germline V lookup: CDR1 SGHRS, CDR2 YFSETQ. V gave up 4 bases and J gave up 0 bases, with 19 bases separating them. The CDR3 has 17 amino acids. Written as DNA, the CDR3 is TGCGCCAGCAGCCGAAACCCGCGAGGGGGGTTGAACACTGAAGCTTTCTTT. The encoded protein is CASSRNPRGGLNTEAFF.

This clonotype occurred a few times. This chain connects TRBV3-1 to TRBJ2-6; D is ambiguous. The germline V and J ends were trimmed by 3 bases and 3 bases, with 6 bases remaining between them. The length of the CDR3 is 14 residues. Germline V CDR1 and CDR2: LGHDT, YNNKEL (reference sequence). The CDR3 DNA reads as TGTGCCAGCAGCCAGTTTGGTGGGGCCAACGTCCTGACTTTC. The encoded protein is CASSQFGGANVLTF. The full variable domain, its missing parts supplied by reference TRBV3-1 and TRBJ2-6, is DTAVSQTPKYLVTQMGNDKSIKCEQNLGHDTMYWYKQDSKKFLKIMFSYNNKELIINETVPNRFSPKSPDKAHLNLHINSLELGDSAVYFCASSQFGGANVLTFGAGSRLTVL.